One sample yielded the 22 T cell receptor beta chains listed below, sequenced in a study of glioma-infiltrating T cells after dendritic cell vaccination. The table came from immunoSEQ multiplex PCR; TCRdb's copy has only in-frame clones and leaves some out. Here the sample spans about 73,000 clones, around 79% being singletons. The sample here was blood, taken before dendritic cell vaccination. The receptors were gathered from a human donor with glioblastoma.

The chain couples TRBV5-4 to TRBJ2-7, with 8 bases identical to TRBD1. The CDR3 is 17 residues long. V shed 5 bases, J shed 3 bases, and the junction held 16 bases outside the gene matches. The germline CDR1 and CDR2 sequences are SGHNT and YYREEE (reference sequence). CDR3 DNA sequence: TGTGCCAGCAGTCTAGGACAGGGAGCCACAACTGTCTACGAGCAGTACTTC. Its translation: CASSLGQGATTVYEQYF.

This chain uses TRBV7-9 with TRBJ1-4, with D maybe TRBD1 (6 bases). Per germline, CDR1 SEHNR and CDR2 FQNEAQ (reference sequence). With 7 bases removed from V and 2 bases from J, the gap between germline ends came to 8 bases. This CDR3 has 13 residues. DNA for the CDR3: TGTGCCAGCATGAGGGGGACTAATGAAAAACTGTTTTTT. Its protein product is CASMRGTNEKLFF.

The V and J genes are TRBV5-1 and TRBJ1-4; tentatively, D is TRBD1 (5 bases). The germline V and J ends were trimmed by 1 base and 3 bases, with 10 bases remaining between them. The germline CDR1 and CDR2 sequences are SGHRS and YFSETQ. The CDR3 extends over 15 amino acids. CDR3 nucleotide sequence: TGCGCCAGCAGCTTGAATACAGGCCCTAATGAAAAACTGTTTTTT. This encodes CASSLNTGPNEKLFF.

This chain uses TRBV7-2 with TRBJ2-1; 11 nucleotides line up with TRBD2. V gave up 5 bases and J gave up 9 bases; unmatched junction bases: 15. The germline V gene encodes CDR1 SGHTA and CDR2 FQGNSA. CDR3 length: 17 amino acids. The CDR3 DNA reads as TGTGCCAGCAGCCGACGCGTAGCGGGAGGGCCTCCGGGTGAGCAGTTCTTC. This sequence encodes CASSRRVAGGPPGEQFF.

The chain recombines TRBV7-8 with TRBJ2-7; a weak D match, TRBD2 (6 bases). The CDR3 sequence is 14 residues long. Germline assignment: CDR1 SGHVS and CDR2 FQNEAQ. Deletions cut 3 bases from V and 5 bases from J, with 14 bases between. Here the CDR3 DNA reads TGTGCCAGCAGCTTCGGGGAGGAGCGGAACGAGCAGTACGTC. It encodes CASSFGEERNEQYV.

The chain recombines TRBV6-5 with TRBJ2-1, with 7 bases aligning to TRBD2. Trimming at V came to 5 bases and at J to 15 bases, leaving 7 bases not matched to a gene. The germline V gene has CDR1 MNHEY and CDR2 SVGAGI. The CDR3 length is 11 residues. CDR3 in amino acids: CASSEAGNRFF. The DNA for the CDR3 is TGTGCCAGCAGTGAAGCGGGGAATCGGTTCTTC.

The V gene is TRBV30, the J gene TRBJ2-1; D gene ambiguous. Germline V gene data show CDR1 as GTSNPN and CDR2 as SVGIG (reference sequence). Trimming took off 0 bases at V and 8 bases at J, with 20 bases between the two ends. This CDR3 comprises 16 residues. The CDR3: CAWSVSLRFRGDEQFF. In nucleotides, the CDR3 is TGTGCCTGGAGTGTATCCCTACGATTCAGAGGCGATGAGCAGTTCTTC.

The DNA for the CDR3 is TGCGCCAGCAGCTTTAGCGGGAGCTATGAGCAGTTCTTC. This sequence encodes CASSFSGSYEQFF. The chain is built from TRBV5-1 and TRBJ2-1, with 9 bases aligning to TRBD2. The V gene's germline CDR1 is SGHRS and CDR2 YFSETQ. Trimming took 2 bases from V and 8 from J; bases not matched to a gene: 2. The CDR3 contains 13 residues. Combining the CDR3 with reference TRBV5-1 and TRBJ2-1 gives the whole variable domain KAGVTQTPRYLIKTRGQQVTLSCSPISGHRSVSWYQQTPGQGLQFLFEYFSETQRNKGNFPGRFSGRQFSNSRSEMNVSTLELGDSALYLCASSFSGSYEQFFGPGTRLTVL.

The chain is built from TRBV6-5 and TRBJ2-7; D possibly corresponds to TRBD2 (5 bases). Germline lookup yields CDR1 MNHEY and CDR2 SVGAGI. V lost 8 bases and J lost 0, with 8 bases in between. CDR3 length: 12 residues. The CDR3 nucleotides read TGTGCCAGCGAAGGGAGCTCCTACGAGCAGTACGTC. Protein: CASEGSSYEQYV.

The chain links TRBV6-5 to TRBJ2-1; 7 nucleotides match TRBD2. The CDR3 is 15 residues long. Looked up from germline, CDR1 is MNHEY and CDR2 is SVGAGI. Losses at the gene ends were 8 bases for V and 4 bases for J; bases not matched to a gene: 11. The CDR3 is CASAFRRAGYNEQFF. CDR3 nucleotides: TGTGCCAGCGCTTTTCGTCGAGCGGGATACAATGAGCAGTTCTTC.

The chain joins TRBV4-1 to TRBJ2-5; D gene ambiguous. CDR3 length: 13 residues. V was pared by 8 bases and J by 5 bases, with 15 bases between. Per germline, CDR1 MGHRA and CDR2 YSYEKL. CDR3: CASALLPRETQYF. DNA of the CDR3: TGCGCCAGCGCCCTTCTGCCACGGGAGACCCAGTACTTC.

The chain links TRBV10-2 to TRBJ2-2; 15 bases match TRBD2. The CDR3 loop spans 19 amino acids. Per the germline V gene, CDR1 is WSHSY and CDR2 is SAAADI. V was clipped by 6 bases and J by 4 bases; unmatched bases: 12. The CDR3 region is CASRGGLAGGRTFTGELFF. CDR3 sequence (DNA): TGCGCCAGCAGGGGGGGACTAGCGGGAGGACGGACCTTCACCGGGGAGCTGTTTTTT.

The CDR3 here is CASSPPFGNEQFF. CDR3 DNA sequence: TGTGCCAGCTCACCACCGTTCGGGAATGAGCAGTTCTTC. The rearrangement joins TRBV18 to TRBJ2-1; D is unresolved. This CDR3 comprises 13 residues. Germline V lookup: CDR1 KGHSH, CDR2 LQKENI. V lost 0 bases, J lost 7 bases, and 7 bases lay in between.

This sequence joins TRBV5-8 and TRBJ1-5; D remains ambiguous. Per germline, CDR1 SGHTS and CDR2 YDEGEE. The ends were cut back, 0 bases at V and 1 base at J, with 8 bases in the middle. The CDR3 length is 15 residues. CDR3 amino acids: CASSLGQWSNQPQHF. The DNA for the CDR3 is TGTGCCAGCAGCTTGGGTCAGTGGAGCAATCAGCCCCAGCATTTT. Looking up the rest from reference TRBV5-8 and TRBJ1-5 gives the full variable domain: EAGVTQSPTHLIKTRGQQATLRCSPISGHTSVYWYQQALGLGLQFLLWYDEGEERNRGNFPPRFSGRQFPNYSSELNVNALELEDSALYLCASSLGQWSNQPQHFGDGTRLSIL.

In nucleotides, the CDR3 is TGTGCCAGCAGCCCTGTCCTAACCGACAATGAGCAGTTCTTC. Its translation: CASSPVLTDNEQFF. V and J are TRBV9 and TRBJ2-1; D ambiguous. Germline V gene sequence: CDR1 SGDLS, CDR2 YYNGEE. The V and J ends lost 4 bases and 5 bases respectively, with 13 bases between them. The CDR3 length is 14 residues. Using reference TRBV9 and TRBJ2-1 for the parts outside the CDR3, the full variable domain is DSGVTQTPKHLITATGQRVTLRCSPRSGDLSVYWYQQSLDQGLQFLIQYYNGEERAKGNILERFSAQQFPDLHSELNLSSLELGDSALYFCASSPVLTDNEQFFGPGTRLTVL.

The chain combines TRBV14 with TRBJ2-3; TRBD2 matches at 13 bases. V trimming: 5 bases; J trimming: 2 bases; junction bases outside the gene matches: 4. This CDR3 has 16 residues. Germline values: CDR1 SGHDN, CDR2 FVKESK. The CDR3 nucleotides read TGTGCCAGCAGCAAGGGACTAGCGGGGAACACAGATACGCAGTATTTT. This encodes CASSKGLAGNTDTQYF.

The chain joins TRBV20-1 to TRBJ1-1; D not certain. The CDR3 loop spans 11 amino acids. Germline V CDR1 and CDR2: DFQATT, SNEGSKA (reference sequence). Trimming left V 2 bases short and J 10 bases short, with 11 bases between. In nucleotides, the CDR3 is TGCAGTGCTAGATATCTAGCGGCAGCTTTCTTT. Its protein is CSARYLAAAFF.

The chain combines TRBV5-1 with TRBJ1-2; 11 nucleotides align to TRBD1. The CDR3 is 14 residues long. J lost 7 bases, V lost 4 bases, and 6 bases had no gene match. CDR1 and CDR2 (germline): SGHRS, YFSETQ. The CDR3 loop reads CASSDGQGASGYTF. CDR3 nucleotides: TGCGCCAGCAGCGACGGACAGGGGGCAAGTGGCTACACCTTC.

V gene TRBV19 combines with J gene TRBJ1-5; no definite D call. This CDR3 spans 15 amino acids. Trimming cost V 6 bases and J 2 bases, with 14 bases left between them. The V gene's germline CDR1 is LNHDA and CDR2 SQIVND (reference sequence). The CDR3 coding sequence is TGTGCCAGTAGAGAGACATTGGTTGGCAATCAGCCCCAGCATTTT. The encoded protein is CASRETLVGNQPQHF.

The chain recombines TRBV5-1 with TRBJ2-3; 15 bases fit TRBD2. Germline values: CDR1 SGHRS, CDR2 YFSETQ. V trimming: 4 bases; J trimming: 4 bases; junction bases outside the gene matches: 4. The CDR3 covers 16 residues. CDR3 protein: CASSTGTSGGSDTQYF. CDR3 sequence (DNA): TGCGCCAGCAGCACGGGGACTAGCGGGGGGTCAGATACGCAGTATTTT.

This chain links TRBV18 with TRBJ2-4; the D gene is possibly TRBD2 (5 bases). V was trimmed by 5 bases and J by 1 base, leaving 15 bases between them. The CDR3 sequence is 16 residues long. Germline assignment: CDR1 KGHSH and CDR2 LQKENI. The CDR3 DNA follows: TGTGCCAGCTCAGTATACTCGGGGTCGGCCAAAAACATTCAGTACTTC. Its protein product is CASSVYSGSAKNIQYF.

The gene calls are TRBV20-1 and TRBJ2-5; D is uncertain. V gave up 3 bases and J gave up 5 bases, with 7 bases separating them. The CDR3 has 11 residues. Germline CDR1 and CDR2: DFQATT and SNEGSKA (reference sequence). The CDR3 is CSARPLETQYF. In DNA, the CDR3 is TGCAGTGCTAGGCCACTGGAGACCCAGTACTTC.